This T cell receptor (beta chain) was sequenced for a study of blood T cell repertoires in COVID-19. Overall study context: T cells, B-cell-depleted T cells, or PBMCs supplied cDNA or gDNA.

Profiling relied on immunoSEQ multiplex PCR, and the TCRdb table lists in-frame clones only, not all of them. The sample records a few hundred thousand clones, under 90% being singletons. Per the germline V gene, CDR1 is LNHDA and CDR2 is SQIVND (reference sequence). V shed 4 bases and J 5 bases; nucleotides not matched to a gene: 4. The CDR3 runs 13 residues. Recovered Cohort 3 donors showed two negative PCRs, clearance, or symptom resolution. Sequenced input: PBMCs or T cells enriched from blood (not recorded which). The chain has TRBV19 and TRBJ1-1; 7 bases are shared with TRBD1. This TCR derives from a woman aged 25 to 39 who had recovered from COVID-19. The CDR3 coding sequence is TGTGCCAGTAGTACCCAGACAGGGACTGAAGCTTTCTTT. Translating gives CASSTQTGTEAFF.